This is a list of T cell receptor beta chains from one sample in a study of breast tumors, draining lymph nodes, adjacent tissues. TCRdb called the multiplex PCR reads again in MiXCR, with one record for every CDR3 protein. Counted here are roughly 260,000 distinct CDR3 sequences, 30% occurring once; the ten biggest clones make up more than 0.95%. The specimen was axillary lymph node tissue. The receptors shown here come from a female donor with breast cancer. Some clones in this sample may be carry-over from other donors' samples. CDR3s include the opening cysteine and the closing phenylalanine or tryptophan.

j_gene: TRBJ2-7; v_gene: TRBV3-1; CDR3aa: CASSQDEGTATF
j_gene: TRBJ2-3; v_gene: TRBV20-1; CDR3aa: CSASALAGVGDTQYF
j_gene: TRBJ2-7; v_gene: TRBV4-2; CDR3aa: CASSQAAGTSDEQYF
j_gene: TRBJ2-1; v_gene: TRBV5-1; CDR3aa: CASRSAGTGVVNEQFF
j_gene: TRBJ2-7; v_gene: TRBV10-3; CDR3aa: CAINGQGSDEQYF
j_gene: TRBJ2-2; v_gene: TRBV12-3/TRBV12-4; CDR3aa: CASTNTGQGNTGELFF
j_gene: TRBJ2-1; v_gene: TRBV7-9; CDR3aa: CASSFREGRYNEQFF
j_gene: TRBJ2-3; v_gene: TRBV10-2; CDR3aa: CASSESRKRYYNEQYF
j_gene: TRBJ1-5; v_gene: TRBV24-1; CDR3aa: CATSDGGPNQPQHF
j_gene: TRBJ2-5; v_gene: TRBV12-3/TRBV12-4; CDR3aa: CASSFRQRGETQYF
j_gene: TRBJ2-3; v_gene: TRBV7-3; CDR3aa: CASSFGLGTDTQYF
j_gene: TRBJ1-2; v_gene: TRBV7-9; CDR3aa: CASSLVQGGYGYTF
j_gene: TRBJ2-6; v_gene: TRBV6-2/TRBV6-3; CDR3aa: CASSKGHTRSGANVLTF
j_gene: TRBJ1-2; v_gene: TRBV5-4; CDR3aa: CASSLGTAGGAYGYTF
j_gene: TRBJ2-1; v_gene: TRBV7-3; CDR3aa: CASSLRRDGRYNEQFF
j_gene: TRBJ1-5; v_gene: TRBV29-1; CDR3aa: CSVWTVGQPQHF
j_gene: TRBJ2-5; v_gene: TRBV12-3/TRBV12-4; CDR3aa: CASSPTAETQYF
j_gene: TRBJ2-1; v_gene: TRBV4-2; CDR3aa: CASSQVSGGTYNEQFF
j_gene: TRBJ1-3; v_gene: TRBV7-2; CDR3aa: CASSPVGLLNTIYF
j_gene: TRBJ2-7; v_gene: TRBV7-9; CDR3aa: CASSLGGGEQYF
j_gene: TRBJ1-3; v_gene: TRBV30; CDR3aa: CAWSLGGLGNTIYF
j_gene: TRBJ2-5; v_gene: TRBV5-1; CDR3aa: CASSSPAETQYF
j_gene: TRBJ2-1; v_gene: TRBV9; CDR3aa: CASSGRTSVYNEQFF
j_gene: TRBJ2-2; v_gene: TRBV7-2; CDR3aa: CASSLVSSSYAGELFF
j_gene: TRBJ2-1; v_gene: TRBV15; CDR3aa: CATSRLGLNNEQFF
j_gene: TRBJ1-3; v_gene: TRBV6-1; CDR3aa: CASSEFTIYF
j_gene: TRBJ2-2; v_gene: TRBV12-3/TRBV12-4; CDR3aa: CASRDRAAGELFF
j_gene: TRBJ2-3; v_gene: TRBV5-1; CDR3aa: CASSTRLAGDTQYF
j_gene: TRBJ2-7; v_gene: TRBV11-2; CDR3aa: CASSPLTLSSYEQYF
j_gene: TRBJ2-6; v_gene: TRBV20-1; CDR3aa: CSAGISGANVLTF
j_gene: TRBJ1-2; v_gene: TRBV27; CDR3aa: CASRWGSANYGYTF